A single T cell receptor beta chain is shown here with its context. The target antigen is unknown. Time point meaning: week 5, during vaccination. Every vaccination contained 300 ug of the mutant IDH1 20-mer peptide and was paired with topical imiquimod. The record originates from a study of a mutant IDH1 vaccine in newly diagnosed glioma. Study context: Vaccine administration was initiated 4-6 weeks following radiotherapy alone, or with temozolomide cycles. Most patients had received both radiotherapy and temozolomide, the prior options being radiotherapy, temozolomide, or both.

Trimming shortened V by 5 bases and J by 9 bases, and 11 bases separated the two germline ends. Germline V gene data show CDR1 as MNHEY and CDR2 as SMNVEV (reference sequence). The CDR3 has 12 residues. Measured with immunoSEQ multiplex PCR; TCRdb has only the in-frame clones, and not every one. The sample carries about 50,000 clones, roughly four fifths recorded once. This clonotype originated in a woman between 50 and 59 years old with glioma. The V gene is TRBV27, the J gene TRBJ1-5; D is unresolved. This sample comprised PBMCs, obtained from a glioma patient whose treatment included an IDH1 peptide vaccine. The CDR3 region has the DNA TGTGCCAGCAGTGGTGGCGGCCGGCCCCAGCATTTT. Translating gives CASSGGGRPQHF.